Below, 9 T cell receptor beta chains from the same sample are listed, as sequenced in a study of T cells in Graves' hyperthyroidism and ophthalmopathy. RNA transcripts provided the source from which TCR beta CDR3 regions were amplified. Carried out on the TCR CDR3, a first-round RT-PCR used the HTBI primer set. TCRdb passed the multiplex PCR reads through MiXCR, listing each CDR3 protein once. Of some 530,000 distinct CDR3 sequences detected, 22% appear once; the ten largest clones hold around 47%. Material for sequencing was blood. The receptors stem from a woman aged 70 to 79 with Graves' ophthalmopathy.

This clonotype came up a few times. The chain employs TRBV10-3 and TRBJ2-2; 13 bases map to TRBD2. CDR1 and CDR2 (germline): ENHRY, SYGVKD. V dropped 6 bases and J dropped 3; count of bases not matched to a gene: 7. The CDR3 runs to 17 residues. CDR3 DNA sequence: TGTGCCATCAGGGAACTAGCGGGAGGGCTGTACACCGGGGAGCTGTTTTTT. Translation gives CAIRELAGGLYTGELFF.

V gene TRBV11-3 combines with J gene TRBJ2-2; D is undetermined. The CDR3 totals 12 residues. Germline lookup yields CDR1 SGHNT and CDR2 YENEEA. V was trimmed by 5 bases and J by 3 bases, leaving 4 bases between them. CDR3 loop: CASSGHTGELFF. The CDR3 DNA follows: TGTGCCAGCAGCGGCCACACCGGGGAGCTGTTTTTT.

As to this clonotype: A much larger clone differs from this one at a single base, so this may be a read error. The chain recombines TRBV28 with TRBJ1-1, with D perhaps matching TRBD1 (5 bases). CDR1 and CDR2 from the germline V gene are MDHEN and SYDVKM. The CDR3 is 14 amino acids. In DNA form, the CDR3 reads TGTGTCAGCAGTTCATCAGGGTTGAACACTGAAGCTTTCTTT. As protein: CVSSSSGLNTEAFF.

This rearrangement joins TRBV6-1 to TRBJ1-2; 7 bases align to TRBD1. This CDR3 contains 14 residues. Germline trimming cut 7 bases from V and 3 bases from J; bases unmatched to any gene: 8. CDR1 is MNHNS and CDR2 is SASEGT in the germline V gene. In DNA, the CDR3 is TGTGCCAGCATATACCGGGACAGCGACTATGGCTACACCTTC. Its protein product is CASIYRDSDYGYTF.

This clonotype was recorded a few times. V gene TRBV7-3 combines with J gene TRBJ2-2; 7 nucleotides match TRBD1. Trimming cost V 5 bases and J 1 base; bases outside gene matches: 4. In germline, CDR1 is SGHTA, CDR2 FQGTGA. The CDR3 loop spans 15 amino acids. The CDR3 DNA is TGTGCCAGCAGCGTCGACAGGGAGAACACCGGGGAGCTGTTTTTT. Translated, it gives CASSVDRENTGELFF.

To note about this clonotype: A junction boundary mismatches the germline segment, possibly from a read error. The genes are TRBV7-7 and TRBJ2-5; D might be TRBD2 (5 bases). The germline CDR1 and CDR2 sequences are SSHAT and FNYEAQ (reference sequence). This CDR3 comprises 15 residues. The CDR3 sequence: CASSLALLGQETQYF. In nucleotides, the CDR3 is TGTGCTAGCAGCTTAGCGCTACTAGGGCAAGAGACCCAGTACTTC.

The CDR3 sequence: CASSSGQDPSYEQYF. The CDR3 nucleotides are TGTGCCAGCAGCTCAGGACAGGACCCAAGCTACGAGCAGTACTTC. V and J are TRBV5-4 and TRBJ2-7; TRBD1 matches at 7 bases. Germline CDR1 and CDR2: SGHNT and YYREEE (reference sequence). V shed 3 bases, J shed 3 bases, and the junction held 9 bases outside the gene matches. The CDR3 extends over 15 amino acids.

This clonotype was seen ten or more times. The chain uses TRBV28 and TRBJ1-2; maybe TRBD1 (6 bases). CDR3 size: 14 residues. Trimming pared 5 bases from V and 2 bases from J, leaving 12 bases between. Per the germline V gene, CDR1 is MDHEN and CDR2 is SYDVKM. As DNA, the CDR3 is TGTGCCAGCAGTGCCACGACAGGCAACTATGGCTACACCTTC. Its translation is CASSATTGNYGYTF.

V is TRBV6-1 and J is TRBJ2-7; the D gene is possibly TRBD2 (6 bases). The CDR3 covers 13 residues. Germline CDR1 MNHNS, CDR2 SASEGT. V was cut by 8 bases and J by 3 bases, with 14 bases left in between. CDR3 nucleotide sequence: TGTGCCAGCGGCCGCGGGATCCTCTACGAGCAGTACTTC. This gives the protein CASGRGILYEQYF.